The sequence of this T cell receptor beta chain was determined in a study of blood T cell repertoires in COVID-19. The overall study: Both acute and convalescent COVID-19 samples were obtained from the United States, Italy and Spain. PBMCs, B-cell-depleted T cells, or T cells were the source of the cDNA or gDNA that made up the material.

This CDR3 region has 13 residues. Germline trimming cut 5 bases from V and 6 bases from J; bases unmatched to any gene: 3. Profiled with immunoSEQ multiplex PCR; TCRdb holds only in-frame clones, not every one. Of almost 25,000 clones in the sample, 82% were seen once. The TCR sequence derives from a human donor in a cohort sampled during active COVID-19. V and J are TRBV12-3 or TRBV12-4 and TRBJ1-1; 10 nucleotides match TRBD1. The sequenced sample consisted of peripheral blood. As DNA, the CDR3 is TGTGCCAGCAGTGACAGGGGGCAGGCTGAAGCTTTCTTT. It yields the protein CASSDRGQAEAFF.